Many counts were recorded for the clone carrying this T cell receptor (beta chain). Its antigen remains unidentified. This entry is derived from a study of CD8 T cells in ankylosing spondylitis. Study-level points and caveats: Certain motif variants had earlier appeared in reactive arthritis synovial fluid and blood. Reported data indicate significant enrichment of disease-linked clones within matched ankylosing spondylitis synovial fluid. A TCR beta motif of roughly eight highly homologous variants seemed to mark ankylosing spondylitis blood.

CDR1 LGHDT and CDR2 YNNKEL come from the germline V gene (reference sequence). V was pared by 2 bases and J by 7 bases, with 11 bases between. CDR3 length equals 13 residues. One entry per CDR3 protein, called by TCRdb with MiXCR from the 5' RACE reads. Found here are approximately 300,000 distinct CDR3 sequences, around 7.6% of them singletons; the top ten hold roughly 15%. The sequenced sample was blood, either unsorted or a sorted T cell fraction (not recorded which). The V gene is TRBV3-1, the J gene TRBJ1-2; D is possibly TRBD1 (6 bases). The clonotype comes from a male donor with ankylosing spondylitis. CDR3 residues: CASSQRTETGYTF. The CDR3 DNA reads TGTGCCAGCAGCCAACGGACAGAGACTGGCTACACCTTC.